This passage covers 14 T cell receptor beta chains from one sample sequenced in a study of follicular helper T cells after annual influenza vaccination. Sequenced by immunoSEQ multiplex PCR; TCRdb stores in-frame clones only, minus some. Of almost 9,500 clones listed, about 90% were seen once; the top ten hold about 0.5%. Regarding time point: 2015-2016 season, pre-vaccination. Sequencing used CXCR5+ CD38- circulating T follicular helper cells from blood, obtained on the day of influenza vaccination. Regarding subset: circulating Tfh, non-naive CD4+CXCR5+PD-1+ (ICOS+CD38+ or ICOS-CD38-). These receptors were taken from an adult who received the influenza vaccine.

Worth noting for this clone: The junction and the germline gene differ at one end; a read error may be behind it. The chain recombines TRBV27 with TRBJ1-6; D unclear. Germline-derived CDR1 and CDR2 are MNHEY and SMNVEV (reference sequence). The length of the CDR3 is 13 residues. CDR3 protein: CASSLSRYSPLHF. The CDR3 nucleotides are TGTGCCAGCAGCTTATCCCGTTATTCACCCCTCCACTTT.

This chain links TRBV6-5 with TRBJ1-1, with D maybe TRBD1 (5 bases). CDR1 MNHEY and CDR2 SVGAGI come from the germline V gene. There are 14 residues in the CDR3. V shed 2 bases and J shed 1 base, with 8 bases lying between them. Here the CDR3 DNA reads TGTGCCAGCAGTTACGGAGGGGCGAACACTGAAGCTTTCTTT. Its translation: CASSYGGANTEAFF.

This clone has only one observation. The chain recombines TRBV28 with TRBJ2-3, with 8 bases that match TRBD1. This CDR3 is 14 amino acids long. The V segment lost 4 bases and the J segment 6 bases; nucleotides outside the gene matches: 6. Per the germline V gene, CDR1 is MDHEN and CDR2 is SYDVKM. This CDR3 reads CASSSMTGVDTQYF. The CDR3 DNA reads as TGTGCCAGCAGTTCGATGACAGGGGTTGATACGCAGTATTTT. Full variable domain (remainder filled in from reference TRBV28 and TRBJ2-3): DVKVTQSSRYLVKRTGEKVFLECVQDMDHENMFWYRQDPGLGLRLIYFSYDVKMKEKGDIPEGYSVSREKKERFSLILESASTNQTSMYLCASSSMTGVDTQYFGPGTRLTVL.

This rearrangement joins TRBV2 to TRBJ1-2; 10 nucleotides line up with TRBD1. V lost 5 bases to trimming and J lost 5 bases; unmatched junction nucleotides: 5. The CDR3 consists of 14 residues. Per the germline V gene, CDR1 is SNHLY and CDR2 is FYNNEI. The CDR3 DNA sequence: TGTGCCAGCAGTCGACAGGGGGCGACTTATGGCTACACCTTC. It encodes CASSRQGATYGYTF.

This rearrangement joins TRBV6-5 to TRBJ1-1, with 8 nucleotides matching TRBD1. The CDR3 totals 14 residues. The V segment lost 2 bases and the J segment 1 base; nucleotides outside the gene matches: 0. Germline values: CDR1 MNHEY, CDR2 SVGAGI. This chain's CDR3 is CASSYDRGNTEAFF. For the CDR3, the DNA is TGTGCCAGCAGTTACGACAGGGGGAACACTGAAGCTTTCTTT.

This clone was seen only a few times. The genes are TRBV29-1 and TRBJ1-2; D might be TRBD1 (5 bases). Trimming removed 4 bases from V and 12 bases from J, with 9 bases in between. The CDR3 length is 9 residues. Germline assignment: CDR1 SQVTM and CDR2 ANQGSEA. As DNA, the CDR3 is TGCAGCGTTGGGGGACCAAACACCTTC. It translates to CSVGGPNTF.

V usage is TRBV2 and J usage is TRBJ2-1, with D uncertain. The ends were cut back, 7 bases at V and 6 bases at J, with 16 bases in the middle. Germline V gene data show CDR1 as SNHLY and CDR2 as FYNNEI. CDR3 length equals 14 residues. CDR3 nucleotide sequence: TGTGCCAGCATTCTATATGGCGGAGTCAATGAGCAGTTCTTC. Encoded protein: CASILYGGVNEQFF.

This chain connects TRBV5-4 to TRBJ2-5, with D uncertain. V lost 3 bases to trimming and J lost 2 bases, with 11 bases between them. This CDR3 contains 14 residues. Looked up from germline, CDR1 is SGHNT and CDR2 is YYREEE (reference sequence). The CDR3 DNA follows: TGTGCCAGCAGCTCCTCTGACCTACAAGAGACCCAGTACTTC. The encoded protein is CASSSSDLQETQYF.

A remark on this clone: The sample carries other DNA sequences with the same CDR3. This chain connects TRBV19 to TRBJ1-2, with D possibly being TRBD1 (6 bases). Germline V gene data show CDR1 as LNHDA and CDR2 as SQIVND (reference sequence). The CDR3 consists of 14 residues. V was pared by 7 bases and J by 7 bases, with 19 bases between. DNA for the CDR3: TGTGCCAGTAACGACAGGTTTCGTTCCCCTGGCTACACCTTC. This encodes CASNDRFRSPGYTF.

The chain combines TRBV10-3 with TRBJ2-7; tentatively, D is TRBD1 (5 bases). V shed 8 bases and J shed 3 bases, with 17 bases lying between them. The germline V gene encodes CDR1 ENHRY and CDR2 SYGVKD. This CDR3 spans 14 amino acids. CDR3 sequence reads: CAIGDSLANYEQYF. CDR3 nucleotides: TGTGCCATCGGAGACAGCCTGGCAAACTACGAGCAGTACTTC.

This clone was detected only once. V and J are TRBV5-4 and TRBJ2-6; the match to TRBD2 covers 8 bases. This CDR3 region has 16 residues. V was clipped by 4 bases and J by 0 bases; unmatched bases: 3. Germline V gene data show CDR1 as SGHNT and CDR2 as YYREEE (reference sequence). Here the CDR3 reads CASSAGRGSGANVLTF. The CDR3 nucleotides are TGTGCCAGCAGCGCCGGGAGGGGCTCTGGGGCCAACGTCCTGACTTTC. The complete variable domain, with remaining parts taken from reference TRBV5-4 and TRBJ2-6, reads ETGVTQSPTHLIKTRGQQVTLRCSSQSGHNTVSWYQQALGQGPQFIFQYYREEENGRGNFPPRFSGLQFPNYSSELNVNALELDDSALYLCASSAGRGSGANVLTFGAGSRLTVL.

The rearrangement uses TRBV28 and TRBJ2-1; the D call may be TRBD1 or TRBD2 (5 bases each). The V end lost 10 bases, the J end lost 6 bases, and 16 bases lay between the germline ends. The CDR3 covers 13 residues. Germline assignment: CDR1 MDHEN and CDR2 SYDVKM. DNA for the CDR3: TGTGCCATCTCCCTAGAGGGGCTCAATGAGCAGTTCTTC. This gives the protein CAISLEGLNEQFF.

V gene TRBV28 combines with J gene TRBJ1-5; 7 bases match TRBD1. Losses at the gene ends were 5 bases for V and 6 bases for J; bases not matched to a gene: 10. In germline, CDR1 is MDHEN, CDR2 SYDVKM. The CDR3 loop spans 15 amino acids. The CDR3 region is CASSPGQEYGQPQHF. Written as DNA, the CDR3 is TGTGCCAGCAGTCCTGGACAGGAATACGGTCAGCCCCAGCATTTT.

V is TRBV30 and J is TRBJ1-5; D gene uncertain. Trimming took off 1 base at V and 8 bases at J, with 12 bases between the two ends. CDR1 is GTSNPN and CDR2 is SVGIG in the germline V gene (reference sequence). The CDR3 runs 13 residues. CDR3 sequence reads: CAWSGGGFKPQHF. CDR3 nucleotide sequence: TGTGCCTGGAGTGGGGGAGGGTTCAAGCCCCAGCATTTT.